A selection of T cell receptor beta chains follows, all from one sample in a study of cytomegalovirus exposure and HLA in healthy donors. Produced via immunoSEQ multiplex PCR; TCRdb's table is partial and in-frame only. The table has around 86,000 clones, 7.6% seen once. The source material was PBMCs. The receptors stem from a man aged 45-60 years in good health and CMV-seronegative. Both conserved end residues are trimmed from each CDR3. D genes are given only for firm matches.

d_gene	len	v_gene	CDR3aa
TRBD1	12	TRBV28	AVGRGLSNSPLH
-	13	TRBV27	ASSLFGSGGTEAF
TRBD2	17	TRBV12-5	ASGLSLGVSGRASYEQF
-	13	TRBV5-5	ASSLEVQGSYEQY
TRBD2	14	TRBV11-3	ASSRLAGGSTDTQY
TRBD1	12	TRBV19	ASSLNQGVDGYT
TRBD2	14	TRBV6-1	ASSDSGGARQETQY
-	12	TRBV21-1	ASSYYRGANEQF
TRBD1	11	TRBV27	ASRDRATDTQY
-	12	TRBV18	ASSPPEGRETQY
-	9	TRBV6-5	ASSSTFGQF
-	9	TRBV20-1	SALGGYEQY
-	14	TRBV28	ASSLFEGLGTDTQY
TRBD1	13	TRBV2	ASSVGQGLAETQY
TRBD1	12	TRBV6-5	ASSYGTGQGEQF
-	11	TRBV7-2	ASSLVREETQY
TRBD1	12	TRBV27	ASSGPGQGQPQH
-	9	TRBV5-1	ASSTGETQY
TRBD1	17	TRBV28	ASSRIVFPDRGPTYEQY
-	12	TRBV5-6	ASSERDTREKLF
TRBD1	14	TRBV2	ASATGGDSFGQPQH
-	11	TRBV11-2	ASSLGVDNEQF